This TCR beta chain was observed in a study of CD8 T cell repertoires and HIV-1 epitope variants. Turning to the study itself: Twenty-five autologous and known Gag and Nef epitope variant peptides each stimulated T cells separately.

Repertoires were generated with immunoSEQ multiplex PCR, while TCRdb's copy carries only in-frame clones and drops some. The sample records approximately 90,000 clones, more than 65% being singletons. The CDR3 loop spans 15 amino acids. The germline gives CDR1 SSHAT, CDR2 FNYEAQ (reference sequence). In regard to this clone: One junction end disagrees with the germline gene, perhaps due to a read error.

The chain carries TRBV7-7 and TRBJ2-5, with TRBD1 matching 8 bases. This TCR was sampled from a male donor with HIV. The material sequenced was uncultured baseline CD8+ T cells from peripheral blood mononuclear cells (PBMCs). The CDR3 DNA follows: TGTGCTAGCAGCTATAGACAGGGGCTCCAAGAGACCCAGTACTTC. Translated, it gives CASSYRQGLQETQYF.